The rows below give T cell receptor beta chains drawn from one sample of a study of blood T cell repertoires in COVID-19. Using immunoSEQ multiplex PCR, the repertoire was profiled, and TCRdb retains in-frame clones only, with some absent. The profile shows a few hundred thousand clones, approximately 90% of them singletons. Sequencing was performed on PBMCs or T cells enriched from blood (not recorded which). The receptors shown here come from a woman aged 40 to 50 who had been exposed to COVID-19. CDR3s include the opening cysteine and the closing phenylalanine or tryptophan. Fields, in order: D gene, clone size, J gene, V gene, CDR3 protein, CDR3 DNA. A D gene is named only where the DNA matches it firmly. Size is omitted from some rows. Given values are once, few, many or a class for expanded clones.

d_call: NA; clone_size: NA; j_call: TRBJ1-2; v_call: TRBV12-3/TRBV12-4; cdr3_aa: CASSSPVNYGYTF; cdr3_nt: TGTGCCAGCAGTTCGCCGGTTAACTATGGCTACACCTTC
d_call: TRBD1; clone_size: once; j_call: TRBJ1-2; v_call: TRBV9; cdr3_aa: CASSEGTGHDYGYTF; cdr3_nt: TGTGCCAGCAGCGAGGGGACAGGCCACGACTATGGCTACACCTTC
d_call: TRBD1; clone_size: NA; j_call: TRBJ2-7; v_call: TRBV30; cdr3_aa: CAWSPGTGPYEQYF; cdr3_nt: TGTGCCTGGAGTCCCGGGACAGGGCCCTACGAGCAGTACTTC
d_call: NA; clone_size: NA; j_call: TRBJ1-5; v_call: TRBV30; cdr3_aa: CAWSRWGDQPQHF; cdr3_nt: TGTGCCTGGAGCCGGTGGGGGGATCAGCCCCAGCATTTT
d_call: TRBD2; clone_size: NA; j_call: TRBJ2-2; v_call: TRBV15; cdr3_aa: CATSRADRLAGVRTGELFF; cdr3_nt: TGTGCCACCAGCAGAGCTGATCGACTAGCGGGAGTGAGAACCGGGGAGCTGTTTTTT
d_call: NA; clone_size: NA; j_call: TRBJ1-2; v_call: TRBV5-6; cdr3_aa: CASSSGGYGYTF; cdr3_nt: TGTGCCAGCAGCTCCGGAGGGTACGGCTACACCTTC
d_call: NA; clone_size: NA; j_call: TRBJ1-2; v_call: TRBV3-1/TRBV3-2; cdr3_aa: CASSRPGDPRGGGYTF; cdr3_nt: TGTGCCAGCAGCCGTCCTGGGGACCCTCGAGGGGGTGGCTACACCTTC
d_call: TRBD2; clone_size: NA; j_call: TRBJ2-3; v_call: TRBV7-2; cdr3_aa: CASSLVRGLGGADTQYF; cdr3_nt: TGTGCCAGCAGCTTAGTCCGGGGACTAGGAGGTGCAGATACGCAGTATTTT
d_call: NA; clone_size: NA; j_call: TRBJ1-2; v_call: TRBV9; cdr3_aa: CASSGSGQNYGYTF; cdr3_nt: TGTGCCAGCAGCGGAAGTGGACAGAACTATGGCTACACCTTC
d_call: NA; clone_size: NA; j_call: TRBJ2-1; v_call: TRBV19; cdr3_aa: CATRGYNEQFF; cdr3_nt: TGTGCCACCCGGGGGTACAATGAGCAGTTCTTC
d_call: NA; clone_size: NA; j_call: TRBJ1-1; v_call: TRBV18; cdr3_aa: CASSPQGNTEAFF; cdr3_nt: TGTGCCAGCTCACCGCAGGGAAACACTGAAGCTTTCTTT
d_call: TRBD1; clone_size: NA; j_call: TRBJ1-1; v_call: TRBV19; cdr3_aa: CASSKTGVSTEAFF; cdr3_nt: TGTGCCAGTAGTAAAACAGGGGTTTCTACTGAAGCTTTCTTT
d_call: NA; clone_size: NA; j_call: TRBJ2-7; v_call: TRBV29-1; cdr3_aa: CSVEEGAPYEQYF; cdr3_nt: TGCAGCGTTGAAGAGGGGGCCCCCTACGAGCAGTACTTC
d_call: TRBD1; clone_size: NA; j_call: TRBJ1-2; v_call: TRBV24-1; cdr3_aa: CATSEQGAYGYTF; cdr3_nt: TGTGCCACCAGTGAACAGGGGGCCTATGGCTACACCTTC
d_call: TRBD1; clone_size: NA; j_call: TRBJ1-2; v_call: TRBV7-9; cdr3_aa: CASSPLGDRGDGYTF; cdr3_nt: TGTGCCAGCAGCCCGCTGGGGGACAGGGGAGATGGCTACACCTTC
d_call: TRBD1; clone_size: once; j_call: TRBJ1-3; v_call: TRBV7-9; cdr3_aa: CASSSGPGQGLDTIYF; cdr3_nt: TGTGCCAGCAGCTCCGGTCCGGGACAGGGTTTAGACACCATATATTTT
d_call: NA; clone_size: NA; j_call: TRBJ2-2; v_call: TRBV5-1; cdr3_aa: CASSLVGANTGELFF; cdr3_nt: TGCGCCAGCAGCTTGGTAGGGGCGAACACCGGGGAGCTGTTTTTT
d_call: TRBD1; clone_size: NA; j_call: TRBJ2-5; v_call: TRBV5-1; cdr3_aa: CASSRQPGTVQETQYF; cdr3_nt: TGCGCCAGCAGCCGTCAACCCGGGACAGTTCAAGAGACCCAGTACTTC
d_call: TRBD1; clone_size: NA; j_call: TRBJ1-4; v_call: TRBV7-9; cdr3_aa: CASSRTGEEKLFF; cdr3_nt: TGTGCCAGCAGCCGAACAGGGGAGGAAAAACTGTTTTTT
d_call: TRBD1; clone_size: NA; j_call: TRBJ2-5; v_call: TRBV2; cdr3_aa: CASSEDRGVETQYF; cdr3_nt: TGTGCCAGCAGTGAGGACAGGGGGGTTGAGACCCAGTACTTC
d_call: NA; clone_size: NA; j_call: TRBJ2-1; v_call: TRBV7-9; cdr3_aa: CASSSIPNNNEQFF; cdr3_nt: TGTGCCAGCAGCTCCATCCCTAATAACAATGAGCAGTTCTTC
d_call: TRBD2; clone_size: NA; j_call: TRBJ2-1; v_call: TRBV19; cdr3_aa: CASRGLAGNNEQFF; cdr3_nt: TGTGCCAGCAGGGGACTAGCGGGTAACAATGAGCAGTTCTTC